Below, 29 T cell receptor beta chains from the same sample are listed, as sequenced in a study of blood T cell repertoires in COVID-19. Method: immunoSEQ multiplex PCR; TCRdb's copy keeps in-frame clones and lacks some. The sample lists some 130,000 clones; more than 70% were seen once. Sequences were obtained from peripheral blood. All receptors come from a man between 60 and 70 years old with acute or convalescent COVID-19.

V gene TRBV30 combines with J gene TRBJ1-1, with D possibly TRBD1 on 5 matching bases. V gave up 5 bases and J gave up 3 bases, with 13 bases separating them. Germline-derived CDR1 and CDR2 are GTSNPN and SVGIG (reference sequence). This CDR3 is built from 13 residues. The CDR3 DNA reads TGTGCCTGGGCCCGGGGGGACGACACTGAAGCTTTCTTT. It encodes CAWARGDDTEAFF.

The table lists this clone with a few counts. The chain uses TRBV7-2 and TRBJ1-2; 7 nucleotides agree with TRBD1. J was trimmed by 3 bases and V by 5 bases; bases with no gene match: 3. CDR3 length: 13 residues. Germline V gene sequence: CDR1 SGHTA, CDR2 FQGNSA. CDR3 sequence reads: CASSTGQHYGYTF. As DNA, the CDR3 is TGTGCCAGCAGCACGGGACAGCACTATGGCTACACCTTC.

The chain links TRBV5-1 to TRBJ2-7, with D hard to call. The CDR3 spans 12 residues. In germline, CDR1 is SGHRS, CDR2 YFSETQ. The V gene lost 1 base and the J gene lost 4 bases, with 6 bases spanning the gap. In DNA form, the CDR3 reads TGCGCCAGCAGCTTGATCTCTTACGAGCAGTACTTC. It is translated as CASSLISYEQYF.

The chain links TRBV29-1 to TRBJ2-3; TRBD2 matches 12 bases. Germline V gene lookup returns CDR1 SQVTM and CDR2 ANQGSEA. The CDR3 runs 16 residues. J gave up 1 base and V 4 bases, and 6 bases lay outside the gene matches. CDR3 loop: CSVAYLAGGRTDTQYF. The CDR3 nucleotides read TGCAGCGTTGCCTATCTAGCGGGGGGGCGCACAGATACGCAGTATTTT.

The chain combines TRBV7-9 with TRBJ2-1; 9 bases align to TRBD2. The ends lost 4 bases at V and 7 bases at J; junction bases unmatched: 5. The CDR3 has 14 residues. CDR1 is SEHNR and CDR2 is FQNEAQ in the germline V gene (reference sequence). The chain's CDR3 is CASSSGTSRNEQFF. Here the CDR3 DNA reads TGTGCCAGCAGCTCAGGGACTAGCCGTAATGAGCAGTTCTTC.

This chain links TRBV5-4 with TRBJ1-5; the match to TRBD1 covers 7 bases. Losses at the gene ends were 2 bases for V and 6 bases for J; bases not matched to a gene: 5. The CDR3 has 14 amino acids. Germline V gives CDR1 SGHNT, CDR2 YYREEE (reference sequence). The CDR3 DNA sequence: TGTGCCAGCAGCTTTGAGGGGGCGGGTCAGCCCCAGCATTTT. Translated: CASSFEGAGQPQHF.

CDR3 nucleotide sequence: TGTGCCAGTAGGGACTTCGATTTACGTCAGCCCCAGCATTTT. Its translation: CASRDFDLRQPQHF. The chain carries TRBV2 and TRBJ1-5, with a possible D match to TRBD1 (5 bases). There are 14 residues in the CDR3. Germline values: CDR1 SNHLY, CDR2 FYNNEI. Trimming pared 9 bases from V and 6 bases from J, leaving 18 bases between. The full variable domain, with the rest looked up from reference TRBV2 and TRBJ1-5, is EPEVTQTPSHQVTQMGQEVILRCVPISNHLYFYWYRQILGQKVEFLVSFYNNEISEKSEIFDDQFSVERPDGSNFTLKIRSTKLEDSAMYFCASRDFDLRQPQHFGDGTRLSIL.

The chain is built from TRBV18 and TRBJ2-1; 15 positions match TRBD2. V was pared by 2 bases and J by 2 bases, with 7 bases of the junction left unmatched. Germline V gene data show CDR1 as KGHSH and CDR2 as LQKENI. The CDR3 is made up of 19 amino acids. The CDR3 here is CASSPTGLAGGRTYNEQFF. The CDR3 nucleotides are TGTGCCAGCTCACCAACGGGACTAGCGGGGGGCCGGACCTACAATGAGCAGTTCTTC.

CDR3 DNA sequence: TGTGCCAGCAGCTTGAACCCGGGGGGTACAGATACGCAGTATTTT. It codes for CASSLNPGGTDTQYF. J is TRBJ2-3 and V is TRBV5-6; 7 nucleotides match TRBD2. The J segment lost 3 bases and the V segment lost 1 base, leaving 5 bases of the junction unmatched. CDR1 and CDR2 from the germline V gene are SGHDT and YYEEEE. The CDR3 runs to 15 residues.

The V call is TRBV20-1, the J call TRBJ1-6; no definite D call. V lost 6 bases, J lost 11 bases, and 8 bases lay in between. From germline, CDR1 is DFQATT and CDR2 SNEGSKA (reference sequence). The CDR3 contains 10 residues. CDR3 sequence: CSASPPPLHF. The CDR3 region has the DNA TGCAGTGCCAGTCCTCCACCCCTCCACTTT.

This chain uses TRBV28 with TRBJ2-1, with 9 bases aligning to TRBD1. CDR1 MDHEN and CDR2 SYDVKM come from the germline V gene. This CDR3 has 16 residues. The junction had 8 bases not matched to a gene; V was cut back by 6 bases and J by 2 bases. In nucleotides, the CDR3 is TGTGCCAGCAGGCGAACCGGGACAGGGACCTACAATGAGCAGTTCTTC. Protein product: CASRRTGTGTYNEQFF.

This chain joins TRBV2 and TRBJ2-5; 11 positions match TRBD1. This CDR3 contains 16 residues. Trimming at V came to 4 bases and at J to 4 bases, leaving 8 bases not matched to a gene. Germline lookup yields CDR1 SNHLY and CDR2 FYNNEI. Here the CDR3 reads CASSGIPGQGGETQYF. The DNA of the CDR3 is TGTGCCAGCAGTGGAATCCCGGGACAGGGGGGAGAGACCCAGTACTTC.

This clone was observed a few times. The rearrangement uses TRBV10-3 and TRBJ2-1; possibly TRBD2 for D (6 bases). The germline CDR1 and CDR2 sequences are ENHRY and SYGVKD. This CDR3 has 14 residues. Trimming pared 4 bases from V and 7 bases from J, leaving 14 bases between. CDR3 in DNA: TGTGCCATCAGTGGGGTAGCGGAGGCAAATGAGCAGTTCTTC. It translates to CAISGVAEANEQFF.

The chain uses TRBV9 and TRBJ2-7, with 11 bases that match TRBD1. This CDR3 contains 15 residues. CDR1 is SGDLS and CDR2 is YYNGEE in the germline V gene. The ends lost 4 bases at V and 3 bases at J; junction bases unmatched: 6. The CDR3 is CASSTGTGGLYEQYF. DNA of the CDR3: TGTGCCAGCAGCACCGGGACAGGGGGACTCTACGAGCAGTACTTC.

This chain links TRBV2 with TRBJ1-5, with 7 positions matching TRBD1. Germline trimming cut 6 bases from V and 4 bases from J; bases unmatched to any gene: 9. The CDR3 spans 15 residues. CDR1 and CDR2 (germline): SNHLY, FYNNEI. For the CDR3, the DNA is TGTGCCAGCAGCCAACGGGGACAGCTTAATCAGCCCCAGCATTTT. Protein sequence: CASSQRGQLNQPQHF.

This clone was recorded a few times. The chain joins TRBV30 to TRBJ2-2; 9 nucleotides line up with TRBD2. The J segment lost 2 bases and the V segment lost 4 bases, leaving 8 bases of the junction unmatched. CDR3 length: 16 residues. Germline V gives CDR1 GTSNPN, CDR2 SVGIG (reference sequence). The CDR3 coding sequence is TGTGCCTGGATGGGGCTAGCGGGGTCTAACACCGGGGAGCTGTTTTTT. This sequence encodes CAWMGLAGSNTGELFF.

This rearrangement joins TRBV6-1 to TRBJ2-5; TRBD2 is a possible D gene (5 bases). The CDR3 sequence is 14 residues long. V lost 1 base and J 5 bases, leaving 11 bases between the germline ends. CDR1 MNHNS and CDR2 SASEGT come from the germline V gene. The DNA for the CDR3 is TGTGCCAGCAGTGAAGGGGGAGTCCCCGAGACCCAGTACTTC. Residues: CASSEGGVPETQYF.

CDR3 in amino acids: CASSSGLPGGPQHF. CDR3 sequence (DNA): TGTGCCAGCAGTTCGGGACTCCCAGGGGGTCCCCAGCATTTT. The V and J genes are TRBV6-6 and TRBJ1-5; TRBD1 matches 7 bases. Per germline, CDR1 MNHNY and CDR2 SVGAGI (reference sequence). The CDR3 is 14 residues long. Trimming cost V 4 bases and J 10 bases; bases outside gene matches: 10.

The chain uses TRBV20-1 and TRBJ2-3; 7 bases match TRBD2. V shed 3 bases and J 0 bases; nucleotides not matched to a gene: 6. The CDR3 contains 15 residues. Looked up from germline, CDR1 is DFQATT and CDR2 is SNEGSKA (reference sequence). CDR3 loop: CSASRGDPSTDTQYF. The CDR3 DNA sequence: TGCAGTGCTAGTCGGGGGGATCCTAGCACAGATACGCAGTATTTT.

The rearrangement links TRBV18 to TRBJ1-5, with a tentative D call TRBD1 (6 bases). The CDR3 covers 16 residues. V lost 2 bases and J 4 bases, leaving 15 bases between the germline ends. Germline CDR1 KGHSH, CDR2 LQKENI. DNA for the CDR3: TGTGCCAGCTCACCAAAGGGGCCAGGGGATAATCAGCCCCAGCATTTT. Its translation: CASSPKGPGDNQPQHF. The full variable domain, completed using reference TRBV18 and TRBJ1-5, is NAGVMQNPRHLVRRRGQEARLRCSPMKGHSHVYWYRQLPEEGLKFMVYLQKENIIDESGMPKERFSAEFPKEGPSILRIQQVVRGDSAAYFCASSPKGPGDNQPQHFGDGTRLSIL.

The CDR3 DNA follows: TGTGCCAGCAGGGGGGGAGTCTCCTACAATGAGCAGTTCTTC. It encodes CASRGGVSYNEQFF. J is TRBJ2-1 and V is TRBV21-1; the DNA was not used to check the table's D call, TRBD2. TRBV21-1 is marked as a pseudogene. The CDR3 spans 14 residues.

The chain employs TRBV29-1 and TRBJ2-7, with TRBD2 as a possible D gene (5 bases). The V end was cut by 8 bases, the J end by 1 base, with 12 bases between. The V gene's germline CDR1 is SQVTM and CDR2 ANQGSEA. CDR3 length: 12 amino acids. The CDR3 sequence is CSKMRRSYEQYF. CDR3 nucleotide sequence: TGCAGCAAGATGAGGAGGTCCTACGAGCAGTACTTC.

CDR3 in DNA: TGTGCTAGTGCCTTTCCGGGTCCTCAGCCCCAGCATTTT. As protein: CASAFPGPQPQHF. The rearrangement joins TRBV12-5 to TRBJ1-5, with D uncertain. The CDR3 is 13 residues long. Deletions cut 7 bases from V and 6 bases from J, with 13 bases between. In germline, CDR1 is LGHNT, CDR2 FRNRAP.

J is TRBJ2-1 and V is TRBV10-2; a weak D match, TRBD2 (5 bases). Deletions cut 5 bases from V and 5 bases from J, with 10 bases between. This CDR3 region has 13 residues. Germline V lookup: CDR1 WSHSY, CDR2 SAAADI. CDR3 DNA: TGCGCCAGCAGTTTAAACGGGGACAATGAGCAGTTCTTC. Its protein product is CASSLNGDNEQFF.

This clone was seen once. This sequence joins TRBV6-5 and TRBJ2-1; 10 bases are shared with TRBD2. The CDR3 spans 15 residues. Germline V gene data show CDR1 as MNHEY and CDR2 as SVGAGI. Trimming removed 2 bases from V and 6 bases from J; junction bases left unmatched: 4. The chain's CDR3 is CASSYETSGSNEQFF. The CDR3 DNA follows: TGTGCCAGCAGTTACGAGACTAGCGGGTCCAATGAGCAGTTCTTC.

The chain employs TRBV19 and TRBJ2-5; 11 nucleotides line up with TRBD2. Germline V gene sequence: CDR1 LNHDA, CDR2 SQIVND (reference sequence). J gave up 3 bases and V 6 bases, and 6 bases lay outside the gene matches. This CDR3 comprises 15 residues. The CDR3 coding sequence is TGTGCCAGTAGCCGGGGACTAGCGGTTAAAGAGACCCAGTACTTC. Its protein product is CASSRGLAVKETQYF.

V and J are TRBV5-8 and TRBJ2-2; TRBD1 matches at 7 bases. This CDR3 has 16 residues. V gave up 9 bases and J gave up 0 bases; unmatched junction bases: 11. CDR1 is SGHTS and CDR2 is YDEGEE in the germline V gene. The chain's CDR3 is CAIKTGKTANTGELFF. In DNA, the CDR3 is TGTGCCATAAAGACAGGGAAGACGGCGAACACCGGGGAGCTGTTTTTT.

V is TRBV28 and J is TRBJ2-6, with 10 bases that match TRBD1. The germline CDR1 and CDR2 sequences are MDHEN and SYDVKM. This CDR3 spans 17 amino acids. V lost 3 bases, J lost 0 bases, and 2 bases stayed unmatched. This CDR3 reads CASSFGTGASGANVLTF. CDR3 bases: TGTGCCAGCAGTTTCGGGACAGGGGCCTCTGGGGCCAACGTCCTGACTTTC.

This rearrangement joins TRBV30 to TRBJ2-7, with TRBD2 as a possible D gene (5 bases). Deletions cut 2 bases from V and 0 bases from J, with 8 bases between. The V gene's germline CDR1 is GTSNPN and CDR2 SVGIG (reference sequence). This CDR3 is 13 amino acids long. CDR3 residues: CAWSQDSSYEQYF. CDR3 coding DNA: TGTGCCTGGAGTCAGGACTCCTCCTACGAGCAGTACTTC.